This T cell receptor (beta chain) was retrieved from a study of PD-1 blockade in classical Hodgkin lymphoma. Overall study findings and caveats: CD4+ TCR diversity climbed significantly by C4D1, unlike CD8+ TCR diversity. Exclusion covered patients beginning nivolumab under 1 year post-ASCT.

Only in-frame clones appear in the TCRdb table, and some are missing; sequencing was by immunoSEQ multiplex PCR. The sample lists 43,000 or so clones, approximately 78% occurring once. V trimming: 3 bases; J trimming: 3 bases; junction bases outside the gene matches: 0. CDR1 LGHNA and CDR2 YNFKEQ come from the germline V gene. The CDR3 covers 13 residues. As to time point: cycle 4 day 1 (C4D1), after less than 7 weeks of nivolumab. Each patient relapsed following autologous stem cell transplantation, and prior brentuximab vedotin exposure differed. On this clone: The antigen is undetermined.

V and J are TRBV4-2 and TRBJ2-5, with TRBD2 matching 8 bases. This sequence was found in a human donor with classical Hodgkin lymphoma. The sequencing used peripheral blood mononuclear cells (PBMCs), collected before the fourth cycle of nivolumab. CDR3 sequence: CASSHSGEETQYF. The CDR3 nucleotides are TGTGCCAGCAGCCATAGCGGGGAAGAGACCCAGTACTTC.